Below are 21 T cell receptor beta chains sequenced from a single sample in a study of blood T cell repertoires in COVID-19. Libraries were prepared by immunoSEQ multiplex PCR; TCRdb keeps only in-frame clonotypes and omits some of them. Seen here are under 350,000 clones, roughly 89% observed once, and the top ten hold approximately 1.8%. Sequenced material: peripheral blood. These receptors originate from a woman aged 25 to 39 with COVID-19, enrolled during active disease.

A single count supports this clone. The V call is TRBV29-1, the J call TRBJ1-4; D is unresolved. Germline CDR1 is SQVTM and CDR2 is ANQGSEA. The CDR3 has 11 residues. V lost 5 bases, J lost 5 bases, and 6 bases lay in between. DNA for the CDR3: TGCAGCGTTCGAACAAATGAAAAACTGTTTTTT. Translating gives CSVRTNEKLFF.

The chain joins TRBV7-2 to TRBJ1-1; D unclear. V lost 5 bases, J lost 3 bases, and 16 bases lay in between. The CDR3 totals 15 residues. Germline CDR1 reads SGHTA; CDR2 reads FQGNSA. The CDR3 reads CASSPSVNSYTEAFF. For the CDR3, the DNA is TGTGCCAGCAGCCCCTCGGTCAATTCATACACTGAAGCTTTCTTT.

The chain combines TRBV12-5 with TRBJ1-1, with 12 nucleotides matching TRBD1. Germline V gene lookup returns CDR1 LGHNT and CDR2 FRNRAP. The junction had 5 bases not matched to a gene; V was cut back by 5 bases and J by 10 bases. The length of the CDR3 is 13 residues. For the CDR3, the DNA is TGTGCTAGTGGTCCCCGGGACAGGGGGCCAGCTTTCTTT. Translation gives CASGPRDRGPAFF. The full variable domain, in which reference TRBV12-5 and TRBJ1-1 provide the parts outside the CDR3, is DARVTQTPRHKVTEMGQEVTMRCQPILGHNTVFWYRQTMMQGLELLAYFRNRAPLDDSGMPKDRFSAEMPDATLATLKIQPSEPRDSAVYFCASGPRDRGPAFFGQGTRLTVV.

V gene TRBV24-1 combines with J gene TRBJ1-2; 12 bases map to TRBD1. V dropped 6 bases and J dropped 3; count of bases not matched to a gene: 4. The CDR3 sequence is 15 residues long. Germline V gene lookup returns CDR1 KGHDR and CDR2 SFDVKD. CDR3 nucleotide sequence: TGTGCCACCAGTTGGGACAGGGGGCAAGACTATGGCTACACCTTC. It codes for CATSWDRGQDYGYTF.

This clone has a handful of counts. This chain links TRBV30 with TRBJ1-5; D is undetermined. Germline lookup yields CDR1 GTSNPN and CDR2 SVGIG (reference sequence). Trimming removed 1 base at V and 0 bases at J, with 7 bases between. The CDR3 length is 14 residues. For the CDR3, the DNA is TGTGCCTGGAGTGACAGTTATAGCAATCAGCCCCAGCATTTT. This sequence encodes CAWSDSYSNQPQHF.

The chain carries TRBV29-1 and TRBJ1-4; 7 nucleotides align to TRBD1. Trimming at V came to 6 bases and at J to 5 bases, leaving 3 bases not matched to a gene. Germline V CDR1 and CDR2: SQVTM, ANQGSEA. This CDR3 comprises 12 residues. The CDR3 coding sequence is TGCAGCGTACGACAGGGCAATGAAAAACTGTTTTTT. Translation gives CSVRQGNEKLFF.

The chain is built from TRBV21-1 and TRBJ2-7; TRBD1, the table's D call, was not compared with the DNA. TRBV21-1 is flagged as a pseudogene. The CDR3 is 16 amino acids. CDR3 region: CASSKAPQGRSYEQYF. CDR3 sequence (DNA): TGTGCCAGCAGCAAAGCTCCCCAGGGTCGGTCCTACGAGCAGTACTTC.

This chain joins TRBV18 and TRBJ1-1, with TRBD1 matching over 7 bases. Trimming removed 4 bases from V and 1 base from J; junction bases left unmatched: 6. Germline-derived CDR1 and CDR2 are KGHSH and LQKENI. The CDR3 contains 15 residues. DNA for the CDR3: TGTGCCAGCTCACGGACAGGTGTACAGAACACTGAAGCTTTCTTT. Translated, it gives CASSRTGVQNTEAFF. Variable domain in full (rest from reference TRBV18 and TRBJ1-1): NAGVMQNPRHLVRRRGQEARLRCSPMKGHSHVYWYRQLPEEGLKFMVYLQKENIIDESGMPKERFSAEFPKEGPSILRIQQVVRGDSAAYFCASSRTGVQNTEAFFGQGTRLTVV.

V is TRBV9 and J is TRBJ2-5; 7 nucleotides match TRBD1. The germline CDR1 and CDR2 sequences are SGDLS and YYNGEE. CDR3 length: 16 amino acids. J gave up 4 bases and V 3 bases, and 12 bases lay outside the gene matches. The CDR3 reads CASSAASGTESETQYF. The CDR3 region has the DNA TGTGCCAGCAGCGCCGCTAGTGGGACAGAATCAGAGACCCAGTACTTC. The entire variable domain, with the rest obtained from reference TRBV9 and TRBJ2-5, is as follows: DSGVTQTPKHLITATGQRVTLRCSPRSGDLSVYWYQQSLDQGLQFLIQYYNGEERAKGNILERFSAQQFPDLHSELNLSSLELGDSALYFCASSAASGTESETQYFGPGTRLLVL.

The rearrangement joins TRBV13 to TRBJ2-7, with 8 bases that match TRBD2. CDR1 is PRHDT and CDR2 is FYEKMQ in the germline V gene (reference sequence). The V and J ends lost 5 bases and 3 bases, in that order; junction bases with no gene match: 6. The CDR3 consists of 14 residues. The CDR3 sequence: CASSLRGLDYEQYF. Written as DNA, the CDR3 is TGTGCCAGCAGCCTCCGGGGACTAGACTACGAGCAGTACTTC.

Only a few counts were recorded for this clone. The chain carries TRBV6-5 and TRBJ2-1, with D possibly TRBD1 on 5 matching bases. The CDR3 consists of 11 residues. The germline V gene encodes CDR1 MNHEY and CDR2 SVGAGI. V was cut by 6 bases and J by 7 bases, with 7 bases left in between. The CDR3 sequence: CASRGVNEQFF. CDR3 nucleotide sequence: TGTGCCAGCAGAGGGGTAAATGAGCAGTTCTTC.

This rearrangement joins TRBV14 to TRBJ1-1, with D maybe TRBD1 (5 bases). Germline assignment: CDR1 SGHDN and CDR2 FVKESK. The length of the CDR3 is 13 residues. Trimming stripped 6 bases from V and 5 bases from J, with 13 bases between. Written as DNA, the CDR3 is TGTGCCAGCAGTCGGGGGACGGGGACTGAAGCTTTCTTT. It codes for CASSRGTGTEAFF.

This clone was seen only once. Distinct nucleotide sequences in the sample also encode this CDR3. The genes are TRBV12-3 or TRBV12-4 and TRBJ2-3, with D unclear. The CDR3 has 12 amino acids. V gave up 3 bases and J gave up 4 bases, with 5 bases separating them. The CDR3 region has the DNA TGTGCCAGCAGTTTTTCCGCAGATACGCAGTATTTT. Encoded protein: CASSFSADTQYF.

The gene calls are TRBV11-2 and TRBJ1-2; 8 bases map to TRBD1. V was clipped by 4 bases and J by 0 bases; unmatched bases: 10. From germline, CDR1 is SGHAT and CDR2 FQNNGV. This CDR3 is 17 amino acids long. CDR3 sequence (DNA): TGTGCCAGCAGCTCAAGGGACAGGCGAAAAGCTAACTATGGCTACACCTTC. Its translation: CASSSRDRRKANYGYTF.

This chain joins TRBV28 and TRBJ2-2; 7 positions agree with TRBD2. The CDR3 has 13 residues. CDR1 and CDR2 (germline): MDHEN, SYDVKM. Trimming removed 5 bases from V and 7 bases from J; junction bases left unmatched: 4. The CDR3 region is CASSITSVGELFF. For the CDR3, the DNA is TGTGCCAGCAGTATAACTAGCGTCGGGGAGCTGTTTTTT. Looking up the rest from reference TRBV28 and TRBJ2-2 gives the full variable domain: DVKVTQSSRYLVKRTGEKVFLECVQDMDHENMFWYRQDPGLGLRLIYFSYDVKMKEKGDIPEGYSVSREKKERFSLILESASTNQTSMYLCASSITSVGELFFGEGSRLTVL.

The J gene is TRBJ2-5, the V gene TRBV5-5, with D hard to call. The CDR3 has 14 amino acids. V lost 0 bases to trimming and J lost 4 bases, with 10 bases between them. Germline assignment: CDR1 SGHKS and CDR2 YYEKEE (reference sequence). CDR3 sequence reads: CASSLEINGETQYF. The CDR3 coding sequence is TGTGCCAGCAGCTTGGAAATCAACGGAGAGACCCAGTACTTC.

This clone is a singleton in its sample. The chain is built from TRBV7-9 and TRBJ1-2; D unclear. Germline values: CDR1 SEHNR, CDR2 FQNEAQ (reference sequence). CDR3 length equals 11 residues. Between the trimmed V and J ends, which lost 5 bases and 12 bases, there was a span of 13 bases. The DNA for the CDR3 is TGTGCCAGCAGCCCCTCGGGTCGTCACACCTTC. This encodes CASSPSGRHTF.

CDR3 sequence reads: CATSDLRTDRGNTGELFF. Written as DNA, the CDR3 is TGTGCCACCAGTGACCTAAGAACGGACAGGGGAAACACCGGGGAGCTGTTTTTT. This sequence joins TRBV24-1 and TRBJ2-2, with 9 bases lining up with TRBD1. The trim removed 4 bases at V and 2 bases at J, leaving 10 bases unmatched. CDR1 is KGHDR and CDR2 is SFDVKD in the germline V gene. The CDR3 is 18 amino acids.

The chain has TRBV11-2 and TRBJ1-5, with 9 bases aligning to TRBD1. The length of the CDR3 is 19 residues. CDR1 is SGHAT, CDR2 FQNNGV, per germline. With V trimmed by 5 bases and J by 0 bases, 14 bases remained unmatched. DNA of the CDR3: TGTGCCAGCAGCATACAACCAAACCGGGACAGGGATAGCAATCAGCCCCAGCATTTT. Protein sequence: CASSIQPNRDRDSNQPQHF.

The genes are TRBV3-1 (or the pseudogene TRBV3-2) and TRBJ2-5, with D maybe TRBD2 (5 bases). CDR3 length equals 15 residues. Trimming left V 2 bases short and J 7 bases short, with 17 bases between. Looked up from germline, CDR1 is LGHDT and CDR2 is YNNKEL (reference sequence). CDR3 sequence reads: CASSQTQTQAGTQYF. In DNA, the CDR3 is TGTGCCAGCAGCCAAACCCAGACCCAGGCGGGGACCCAGTACTTC.

The gene calls are TRBV6-6 and TRBJ1-6; D call uncertain. CDR1 is MNHNY and CDR2 is SVGAGI in the germline V gene (reference sequence). The CDR3 length is 14 residues. The germline V and J ends were trimmed by 6 bases and 4 bases, with 10 bases remaining between them. The CDR3 region is CASRDTVYNSPLHF. The CDR3 nucleotides read TGTGCCAGCAGGGATACAGTTTATAATTCACCCCTCCACTTT.